The rows below give T cell receptor beta chains drawn from one sample of a study of cytomegalovirus exposure and HLA in healthy donors. Libraries were prepared by immunoSEQ multiplex PCR; TCRdb keeps only in-frame clonotypes and omits some of them. The sample lists more than 100,000 clones, 75% to 90% occurring once. Sample: PBMCs. These receptors all stem from a man aged 35-49 years in good health and CMV-seronegative. Each CDR3 is given with its conserved first and last residue. Each record gives: V gene, D gene, clone size, J gene, CDR3 DNA, CDR3 protein. D genes are given only for firm matches. Clone size, where shown, is once, few, many, or a class for clones that have expanded.

TRBV19	TRBD1	-	TRBJ2-5	TGTGCCAGTGCCTCGGACAGGGGGTCCTTTGAGACCCAGTACTTC	CASASDRGSFETQYF
TRBV9	-	few	TRBJ1-2	TGTGCCAGCAGCGTAGCTGTGGGGGGTAGCTATGGCTACACCTTC	CASSVAVGGSYGYTF
TRBV5-4	TRBD2	-	TRBJ2-3	TGTGCCAGCAGCCCGGGAGCGGGGGGCGGTCCAGATACGCAGTATTTT	CASSPGAGGGPDTQYF
TRBV20-1	TRBD1	few	TRBJ2-7	TGCAGTGCTGGGGACAGCTACGAGCAGTACTTC	CSAGDSYEQYF
TRBV7-9	-	-	TRBJ1-2	TGTGCCAGCACCCGGGTCTTAGCCTATGGCTACACCTTC	CASTRVLAYGYTF
TRBV2	-	-	TRBJ1-4	TGTGCCAGCAGTGGAACGGTGATTGAAAAACTGTTTTTT	CASSGTVIEKLFF
TRBV5-1	-	-	TRBJ1-4	TGCGCCAGCAGCGAGGGCAGAACTAATGAAAAACTGTTTTTT	CASSEGRTNEKLFF
TRBV29-1	TRBD2	-	TRBJ2-3	TGCAGCGTTGTGGGACTAGCGGAAGATACGCAGTATTTT	CSVVGLAEDTQYF
TRBV5-4	-	once	TRBJ1-6	TGTGCCAGCACCCCAGGAGGGAGTCAGTCTTCACCCCTCCACTTT	CASTPGGSQSSPLHF
TRBV7-9	-	few	TRBJ2-7	TGTGCCAGCAGCTTAACATCCTACGAGCAGTACTTC	CASSLTSYEQYF
TRBV28	TRBD1	-	TRBJ2-7	TGTGCCACCACTCAGGGGGCGCGTGAGCAGTACTTC	CATTQGAREQYF
TRBV19	-	once	TRBJ1-4	TGTGCCAGCATTAACCAGGGTAATGAAAAACTGTTTTTT	CASINQGNEKLFF
TRBV5-8	TRBD1	-	TRBJ1-6	TGTGCCAGCAGCTTGGTTGGGACAGGGGTTAATTCACCCCTCCACTTT	CASSLVGTGVNSPLHF
TRBV20-1	-	-	TRBJ2-1	TGCAGTGCCCTCTCCAATGAGCAGTTCTTC	CSALSNEQFF
TRBV19	-	-	TRBJ1-2	TGTGCCAGTAGTATAGACCTACTATACGGCGGGGATGGCTACACCTTC	CASSIDLLYGGDGYTF
TRBV6-4	-	-	TRBJ1-1	TGTGCCGATTCAGGGGCGGTCACTGAAGCTTTCTTT	CADSGAVTEAFF
TRBV5-1	TRBD1	-	TRBJ2-2	TGCGCCAGCAGCTACCAAGGACAGGGGGCACCGGGGGAGCTGTTTTTT	CASSYQGQGAPGELFF
TRBV4-2	TRBD2	-	TRBJ2-1	TGTGCCAGCAGCCAGCGGGGGGGATCATCCTACAATGAGCAGTTCTTC	CASSQRGGSSYNEQFF
TRBV5-6	-	few	TRBJ1-3	TGTGCCAGCAGCTTCCGCGGGAACTCTGGAAACACCATATATTTT	CASSFRGNSGNTIYF
TRBV2	TRBD2	-	TRBJ2-1	TGTGCCAGCAGGGCCGGGACTAGCGGATACAATGAGCAGTTCTTC	CASRAGTSGYNEQFF
TRBV10-3	TRBD2	-	TRBJ2-3	TGTGCCATCACCCCGACTAGCGGGAGGACAGATACGCAGTATTTT	CAITPTSGRTDTQYF
TRBV10-3	-	-	TRBJ2-1	TGTGCCATCAGTGAGTCCGGGGACTCCTGGGATGAGCAGTTCTTC	CAISESGDSWDEQFF
TRBV10-1	TRBD2	-	TRBJ2-7	TGCGCCAGCAGCCCGGGACTAGCGGGCGAGCAGTACTTC	CASSPGLAGEQYF
TRBV6-5	-	-	TRBJ1-1	TGTGCCAGCAGATCCCCAGTCGGGGGGATCACTGAAGCTTTCTTT	CASRSPVGGITEAFF
TRBV10-3	TRBD1	-	TRBJ1-5	TGTGCCATCAGTGAAGGGACAGGCCAGCCCCAGCATTTT	CAISEGTGQPQHF
TRBV5-4	-	-	TRBJ2-3	TGTGCCAGCCGAGGAACCCCAGATACGCAGTATTTT	CASRGTPDTQYF
TRBV6-1	TRBD1	-	TRBJ2-7	TGTGCCAGCAGTGAAGGGCTGGTGGGGGACAGTTACTACGAGCAGTACTTC	CASSEGLVGDSYYEQYF
TRBV4-1	TRBD1	few	TRBJ1-4	TGCGCCAGCAGCCAAGGACGGACAGGGGAAGGTGAAAAACTGTTTTTT	CASSQGRTGEGEKLFF
TRBV6-1	-	-	TRBJ1-2	TGTGCCAGCAGTGAAGGGGGCCTCGGTGGCTACACCTTC	CASSEGGLGGYTF
TRBV5-1	TRBD1	-	TRBJ1-1	TGCGCCAGCAGCTTGGGACAGGGTAATGAAGCTTTCTTT	CASSLGQGNEAFF
TRBV19	TRBD1	-	TRBJ1-2	TGTGCCAGTAGTTTCGGACAGGGGGAGAGCTACACCTTC	CASSFGQGESYTF
TRBV25-1	TRBD2	-	TRBJ2-3	TGTGCCAGCAGTGAATTCGCGGGGGGAAGCACAGATACGCAGTATTTT	CASSEFAGGSTDTQYF
TRBV7-3	TRBD2	-	TRBJ2-3	TGTGCCAGCAGTTCGGGACTAGAAGGGGATACGCAGTATTTT	CASSSGLEGDTQYF
TRBV10-3	TRBD2	-	TRBJ2-1	TGTGCCATCAGTGAGTCTAGCGGGCCCTACAATGAGCAGTTCTTC	CAISESSGPYNEQFF
TRBV5-1	TRBD2	-	TRBJ2-1	TGCGCCAGCAGCTTGACCAGCGGGAGTACCTACAATGAGCAGTTCTTC	CASSLTSGSTYNEQFF
TRBV6-5	-	few	TRBJ2-7	TGTGCCAGCAGTTACTCGAGTTTAGCGACCTACGAGCAGTACTTC	CASSYSSLATYEQYF
TRBV7-9	-	-	TRBJ1-2	TGTGCCAGCAGCTTACAGGGAGGTGGGGGCTACACCTTC	CASSLQGGGGYTF
TRBV5-1	TRBD2	-	TRBJ2-1	TGCGCCAGCAGCTTGAGTTCGGGAGGTTCCTACAATGAGCAGTTCTTC	CASSLSSGGSYNEQFF
TRBV27	-	once	TRBJ1-3	TGTGCCAGCTGGTTTATAGGACAGAACTCTGGAAACACCATATATTTT	CASWFIGQNSGNTIYF
TRBV28	TRBD1	-	TRBJ2-7	TGTGCCAGCAGTCCTCCGATGTGGGGACAGAACGAGCAGTACTTC	CASSPPMWGQNEQYF
TRBV5-5	TRBD2	-	TRBJ2-1	TGTGCCAGCAGCCCTGGACTAGAGCTAACCAATGAGCAGTTCTTC	CASSPGLELTNEQFF
TRBV6-5	-	-	TRBJ2-7	TGTGCCAGCAGTCCCCGACTAGACCGCGAGCAGTACTTC	CASSPRLDREQYF
TRBV27	TRBD2	few	TRBJ2-1	TGTGCCAGCAGTTTATATCCCCGGGCTAGCGGTTACAATGAGCAGTTCTTC	CASSLYPRASGYNEQFF
TRBV7-9	TRBD2	-	TRBJ2-2	TGTGCCAGCAACGTCGGGACTACGAACACCGGGGAGCTGTTTTTT	CASNVGTTNTGELFF
TRBV30	TRBD1	-	TRBJ1-6	TGTGCCTTACAGGGGGAGACCTATAATTCACCCCTCCACTTT	CALQGETYNSPLHF
TRBV9	TRBD1	-	TRBJ1-5	TGTGCCAGCAGCACACCCAGGGGGCCCTCCAATCAGCCCCAGCATTTT	CASSTPRGPSNQPQHF
TRBV6-5	-	-	TRBJ2-7	TGTGCCAGCAGTTACTCGGGGAACAGGCACTACGAGCAGTACTTC	CASSYSGNRHYEQYF
TRBV6-4	TRBD2	once	TRBJ2-1	TGTGCCAGCAGGCGGCTAGCGGGGGGGCCCCCCAATGAGCAGTTCTTC	CASRRLAGGPPNEQFF
TRBV5-4	TRBD1	few	TRBJ1-4	TGTGCCAGCAGCTCAAAGCCGGGACAGGGAGGCGAAAAACTGTTTTTT	CASSSKPGQGGEKLFF
TRBV13	TRBD2	-	TRBJ2-3	TGTGCCAGCAGCTTAGAGCGGGGGGCAGATACGCAGTATTTT	CASSLERGADTQYF